This T cell receptor beta chain came from a study of shared clonotypes between healthy human individuals. Trimming left V 0 bases short and J 2 bases short, with 13 bases between. Germline V gene data show CDR1 as SGHRS and CDR2 as YFSETQ. The CDR3 covers 16 residues. Clones were sequenced by immunoSEQ multiplex PCR, and TCRdb holds only the in-frame ones, with some missing. Of 2 million to 2.5 million clones in the sample, approximately 95% are singletons; the top ten hold more than 0.1%. Study-level results: Larger richness was generally estimated for naive than memory subsets. In a few donors, about 5% of naive CD4 clonotypes appeared in common.

Concerning this clone: Its antigen is undetermined.

What was sequenced was naive CD4+ T cells sorted from blood. Subset of the sample: CD45RA+ positively selected. The TCR was taken from a man younger than 35 in good health. This chain joins TRBV5-1 and TRBJ2-3; the D gene is possibly TRBD2 (6 bases). For the CDR3, the DNA is TGCGCCAGCAGCTTGGCTGCGGGAATGGTCACAGATACGCAGTATTTT. This encodes CASSLAAGMVTDTQYF.